The next 12 T cell receptor beta chains were all read from a single sample in a study of T cell responses to AZD1222 COVID-19 vaccine. Measured with immunoSEQ multiplex PCR; TCRdb has only the in-frame clones, and not every one. Of some 150,000 clones in the sample, approximately 87% were seen once. The specimen was peripheral blood, collected on day 0 of MenACWY control vaccination. The receptor source for this set is an adult in good health.

V usage is TRBV18 and J usage is TRBJ2-3; D gene uncertain. In germline, CDR1 is KGHSH, CDR2 LQKENI. The CDR3 is made up of 15 amino acids. Trimming removed 4 bases at V and 1 base at J, with 12 bases between. DNA of the CDR3: TGTGCCAGCTCACTAACCCCAACTGGCACAGATACGCAGTATTTT. Its protein is CASSLTPTGTDTQYF.

This clone showed up just once. This chain links TRBV6-5 with TRBJ1-2; D uncertain. CDR3 length equals 12 residues. V lost 11 bases to trimming and J lost 5 bases, with 15 bases between them. Germline values: CDR1 MNHEY, CDR2 SVGAGI. CDR3 loop: CASQEKRYGYTF. The CDR3 DNA is TGTGCCTCACAAGAGAAGCGGTATGGCTACACCTTC.

The chain employs TRBV4-1 and TRBJ1-2, with no clear D. There are 13 residues in the CDR3. The V gene lost 0 bases and the J gene lost 5 bases, with 7 bases spanning the gap. Germline assignment: CDR1 MGHRA and CDR2 YSYEKL. CDR3 DNA sequence: TGCGCCAGCAGCCAAGATCACCTATATGGCTACACCTTC. Protein product: CASSQDHLYGYTF.

The chain links TRBV7-2 to TRBJ2-7; possibly TRBD1 or TRBD2 for D (5 bases each). Germline assignment: CDR1 SGHTA and CDR2 FQGNSA. The CDR3 is 16 residues long. V lost 3 bases to trimming and J lost 0 bases, with 15 bases between them. The CDR3 bases are TGTGCCAGCAGCTTCCAGGGACCGAGGGCCTCCTACGAGCAGTACTTC. Translating gives CASSFQGPRASYEQYF.

The genes are TRBV5-1 and TRBJ1-4, with D perhaps matching TRBD1 (5 bases). CDR3 length: 13 amino acids. V was trimmed by 5 bases and J by 2 bases, leaving 7 bases between them. Germline CDR1 is SGHRS and CDR2 is YFSETQ. CDR3 region: CASRRDTNEKLFF. CDR3 nucleotides: TGCGCCAGCAGAAGGGACACTAATGAAAAACTGTTTTTT.

The V and J genes are TRBV2 and TRBJ1-2; perhaps TRBD1 as D (5 bases). The CDR3 runs 14 residues. Trimming removed 10 bases from V and 4 bases from J, with 19 bases in between. CDR1 and CDR2 from the germline V gene are SNHLY and FYNNEI. CDR3: CATLGTDGPYGYTF. Written as DNA, the CDR3 is TGTGCCACCCTAGGGACTGACGGTCCCTATGGCTACACCTTC. The whole variable domain, filled in from reference TRBV2 and TRBJ1-2, reads EPEVTQTPSHQVTQMGQEVILRCVPISNHLYFYWYRQILGQKVEFLVSFYNNEISEKSEIFDDQFSVERPDGSNFTLKIRSTKLEDSAMYFCATLGTDGPYGYTFGSGTRLTVV.

The V gene is TRBV18, the J gene TRBJ1-6, with 9 bases that match TRBD1. Trimming cost V 0 bases and J 9 bases; bases outside gene matches: 3. The CDR3 has 15 amino acids. Germline V gene lookup returns CDR1 KGHSH and CDR2 LQKENI. CDR3 loop: CASSPPDRGVSPLHF. As DNA, the CDR3 is TGTGCCAGCTCACCACCCGACAGGGGGGTTTCACCCCTCCACTTT. Combining the CDR3 with reference TRBV18 and TRBJ1-6 gives the whole variable domain NAGVMQNPRHLVRRRGQEARLRCSPMKGHSHVYWYRQLPEEGLKFMVYLQKENIIDESGMPKERFSAEFPKEGPSILRIQQVVRGDSAAYFCASSPPDRGVSPLHFGNGTRLTVT.

The CDR3 DNA reads as TGTGCCAGCAGCGTAAGACCTTTAACAGGGGTTCATTCACCCCTCCACTTT. Its protein is CASSVRPLTGVHSPLHF. The chain uses TRBV9 and TRBJ1-6; 7 nucleotides align to TRBD1. The CDR3 consists of 17 residues. With V trimmed by 1 base and J by 8 bases, 12 bases remained unmatched. The germline V gene has CDR1 SGDLS and CDR2 YYNGEE. The entire variable domain, with the rest obtained from reference TRBV9 and TRBJ1-6, is as follows: DSGVTQTPKHLITATGQRVTLRCSPRSGDLSVYWYQQSLDQGLQFLIQYYNGEERAKGNILERFSAQQFPDLHSELNLSSLELGDSALYFCASSVRPLTGVHSPLHFGNGTRLTVT.

The chain has TRBV29-1 and TRBJ1-4; tentative D call: TRBD1 (6 bases). The CDR3 is 13 residues long. Germline CDR1 is SQVTM and CDR2 is ANQGSEA. Trimming shortened V by 7 bases and J by 1 base, and 10 bases separated the two germline ends. The CDR3 DNA reads TGCAGCGGCCGGGACATAACTAATGAAAAACTGTTTTTT. As protein: CSGRDITNEKLFF.

The count of this clone is one. The J gene is TRBJ1-2, the V gene TRBV29-1; D might be TRBD1 (5 bases). The CDR3 is made up of 12 amino acids. Germline values: CDR1 SQVTM, CDR2 ANQGSEA. The V and J ends lost 4 bases and 8 bases respectively, with 14 bases between them. CDR3 sequence: CSVAAGRSGYTF. CDR3 nucleotides: TGCAGCGTTGCTGCAGGGAGGAGCGGCTACACCTTC.

The chain combines TRBV19 with TRBJ2-7; no definite D call. V was trimmed by 8 bases and J by 6 bases, leaving 17 bases between them. Per the germline V gene, CDR1 is LNHDA and CDR2 is SQIVND (reference sequence). This CDR3 has 13 residues. In DNA form, the CDR3 reads TGTGCCAGTTCCATACCCGGATATACCGAGCAGTACTTC. It encodes CASSIPGYTEQYF.

The chain combines TRBV11-2 with TRBJ1-2; TRBD1 might be the D (5 bases). The germline gives CDR1 SGHAT, CDR2 FQNNGV. V lost 1 base and J 5 bases, leaving 20 bases between the germline ends. This CDR3 region has 17 residues. DNA for the CDR3: TGTGCCAGCAGCTTAGGAGGCCCGGGACGTGTGGCGTATGGCTACACCTTC. It translates to CASSLGGPGRVAYGYTF.